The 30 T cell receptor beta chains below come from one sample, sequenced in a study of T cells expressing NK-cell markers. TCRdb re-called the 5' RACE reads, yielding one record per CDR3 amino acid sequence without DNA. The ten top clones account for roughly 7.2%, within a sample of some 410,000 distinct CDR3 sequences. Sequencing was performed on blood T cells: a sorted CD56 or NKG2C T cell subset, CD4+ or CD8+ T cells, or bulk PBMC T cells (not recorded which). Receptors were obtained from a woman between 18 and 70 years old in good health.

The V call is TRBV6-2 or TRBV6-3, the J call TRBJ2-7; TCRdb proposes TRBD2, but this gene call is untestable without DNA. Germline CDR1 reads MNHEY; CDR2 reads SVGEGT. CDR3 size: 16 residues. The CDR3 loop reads CASTPELREGFYEQYF.

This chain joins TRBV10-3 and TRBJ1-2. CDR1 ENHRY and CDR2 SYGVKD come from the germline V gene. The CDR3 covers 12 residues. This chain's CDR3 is CAISVRLGGYTF.

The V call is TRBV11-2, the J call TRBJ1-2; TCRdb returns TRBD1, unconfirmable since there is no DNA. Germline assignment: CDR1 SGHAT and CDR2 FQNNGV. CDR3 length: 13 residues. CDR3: CASSFSQGYGYTF.

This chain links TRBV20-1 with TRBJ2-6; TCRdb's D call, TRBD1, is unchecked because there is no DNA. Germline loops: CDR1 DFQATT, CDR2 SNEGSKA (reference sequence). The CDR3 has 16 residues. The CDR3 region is CSAPGGSVPGANVLTF.

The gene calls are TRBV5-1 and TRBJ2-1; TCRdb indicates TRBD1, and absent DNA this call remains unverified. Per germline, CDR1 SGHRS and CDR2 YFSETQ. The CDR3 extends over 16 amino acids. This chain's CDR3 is CASSLVWERPYNEQFF.

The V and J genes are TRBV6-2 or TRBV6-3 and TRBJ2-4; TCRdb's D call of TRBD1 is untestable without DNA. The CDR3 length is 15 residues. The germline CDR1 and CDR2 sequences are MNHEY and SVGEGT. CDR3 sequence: CASSPGTIAKNIQYF.

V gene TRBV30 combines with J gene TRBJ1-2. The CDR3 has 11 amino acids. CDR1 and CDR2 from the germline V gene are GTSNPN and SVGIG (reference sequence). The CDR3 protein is CAWSRVHGYTF.

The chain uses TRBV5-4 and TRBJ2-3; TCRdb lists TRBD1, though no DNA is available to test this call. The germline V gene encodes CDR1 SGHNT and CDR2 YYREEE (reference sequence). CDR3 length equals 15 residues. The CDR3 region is CASSLLQGGADTQYF.

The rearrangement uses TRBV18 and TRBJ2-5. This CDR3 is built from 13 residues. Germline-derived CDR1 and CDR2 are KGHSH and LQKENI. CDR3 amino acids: CASSRMGTETQYF. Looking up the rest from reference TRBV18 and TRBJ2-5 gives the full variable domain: NAGVMQNPRHLVRRRGQEARLRCSPMKGHSHVYWYRQLPEEGLKFMVYLQKENIIDESGMPKERFSAEFPKEGPSILRIQQVVRGDSAAYFCASSRMGTETQYFGPGTRLLVL.

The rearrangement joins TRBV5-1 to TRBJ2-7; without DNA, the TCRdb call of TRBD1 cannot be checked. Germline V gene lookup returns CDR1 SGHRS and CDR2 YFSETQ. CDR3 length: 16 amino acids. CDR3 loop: CASTHRLGTETYEQYF.

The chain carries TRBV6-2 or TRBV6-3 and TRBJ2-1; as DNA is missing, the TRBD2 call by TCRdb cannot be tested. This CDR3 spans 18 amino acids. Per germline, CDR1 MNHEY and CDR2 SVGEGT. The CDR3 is CASSYEGALAGGYNEQFF.

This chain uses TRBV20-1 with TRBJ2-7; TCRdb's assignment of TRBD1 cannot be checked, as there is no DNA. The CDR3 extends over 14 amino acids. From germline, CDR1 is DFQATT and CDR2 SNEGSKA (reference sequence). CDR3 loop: CSAGPSGVTGEQYF.

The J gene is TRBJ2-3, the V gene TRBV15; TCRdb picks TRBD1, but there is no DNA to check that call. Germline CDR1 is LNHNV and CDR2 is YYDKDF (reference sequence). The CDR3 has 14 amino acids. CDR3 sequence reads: CATSGGDRSDTQYF. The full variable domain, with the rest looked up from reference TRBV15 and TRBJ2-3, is DAMVIQNPRYQVTQFGKPVTLSCSQTLNHNVMYWYQQKSSQAPKLLFHYYDKDFNNEADTPDNFQSRRPNTSFCFLDIRSPGLGDTAMYLCATSGGDRSDTQYFGPGTRLTVL.

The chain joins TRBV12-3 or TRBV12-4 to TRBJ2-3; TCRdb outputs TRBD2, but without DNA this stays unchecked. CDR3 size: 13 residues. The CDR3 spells CATTLLGADTQYF.

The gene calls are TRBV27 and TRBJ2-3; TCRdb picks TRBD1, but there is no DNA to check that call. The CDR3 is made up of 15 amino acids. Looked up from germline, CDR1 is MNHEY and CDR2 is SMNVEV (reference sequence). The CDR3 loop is CASSFLRGYTDTQYF.

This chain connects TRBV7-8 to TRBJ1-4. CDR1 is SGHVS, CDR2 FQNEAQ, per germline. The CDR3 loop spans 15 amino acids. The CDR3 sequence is CASSLGGSHNEKLFF.

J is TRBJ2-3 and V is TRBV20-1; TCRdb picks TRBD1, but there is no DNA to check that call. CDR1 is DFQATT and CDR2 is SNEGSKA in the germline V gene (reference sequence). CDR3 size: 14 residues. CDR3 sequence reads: CSASASGVTDTQYF.

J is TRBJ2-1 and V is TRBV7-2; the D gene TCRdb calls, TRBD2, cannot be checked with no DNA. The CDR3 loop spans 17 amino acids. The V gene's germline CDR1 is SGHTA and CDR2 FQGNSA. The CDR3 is CASSSRTSGTYYNEQFF.

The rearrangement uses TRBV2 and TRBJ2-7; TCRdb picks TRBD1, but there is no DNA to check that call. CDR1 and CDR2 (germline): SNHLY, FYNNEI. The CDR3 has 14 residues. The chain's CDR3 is CASKRQGALDEQYF.

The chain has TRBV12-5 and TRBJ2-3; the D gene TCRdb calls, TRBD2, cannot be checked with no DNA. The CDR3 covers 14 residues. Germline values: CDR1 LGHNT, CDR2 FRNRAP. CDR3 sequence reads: CASGGDFRTDTQYF.

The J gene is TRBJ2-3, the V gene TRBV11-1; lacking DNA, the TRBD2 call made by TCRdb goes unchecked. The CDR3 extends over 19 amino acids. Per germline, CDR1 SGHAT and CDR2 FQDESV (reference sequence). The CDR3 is CASSPGVGGSLEGTDTQYF. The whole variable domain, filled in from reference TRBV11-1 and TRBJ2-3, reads EAEVAQSPRYKITEKSQAVAFWCDPISGHATLYWYRQILGQGPELLVQFQDESVVDDSQLPKDRFSAERLKGVDSTLKIQPAELGDSAMYLCASSPGVGGSLEGTDTQYFGPGTRLTVL.

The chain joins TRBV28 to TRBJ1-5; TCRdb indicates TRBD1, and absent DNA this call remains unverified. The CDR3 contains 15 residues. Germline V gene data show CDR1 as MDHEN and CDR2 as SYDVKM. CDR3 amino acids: CASYARQRGSQPQHF.

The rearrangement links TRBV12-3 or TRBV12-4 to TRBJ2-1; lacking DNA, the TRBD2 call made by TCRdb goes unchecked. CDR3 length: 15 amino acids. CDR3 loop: CASSSTGTVNHEQFF.

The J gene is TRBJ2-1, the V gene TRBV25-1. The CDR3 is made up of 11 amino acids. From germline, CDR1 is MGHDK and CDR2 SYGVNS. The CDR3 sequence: CASRSGYEQFF.

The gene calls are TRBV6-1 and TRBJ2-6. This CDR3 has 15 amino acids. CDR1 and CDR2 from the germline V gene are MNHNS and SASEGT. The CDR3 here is CASGNLASGANVLTF.

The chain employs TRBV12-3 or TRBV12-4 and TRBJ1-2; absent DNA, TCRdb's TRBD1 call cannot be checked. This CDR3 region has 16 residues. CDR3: CASSLGRAALYYGYTF.

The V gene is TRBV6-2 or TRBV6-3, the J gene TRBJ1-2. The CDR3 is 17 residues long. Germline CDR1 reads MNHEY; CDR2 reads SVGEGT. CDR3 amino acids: CASSLDDVNTGNYGYTF.

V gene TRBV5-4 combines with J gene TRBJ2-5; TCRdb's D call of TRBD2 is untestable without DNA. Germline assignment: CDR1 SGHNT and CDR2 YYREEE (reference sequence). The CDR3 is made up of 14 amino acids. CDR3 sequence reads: CASSESSGRAPKYF.

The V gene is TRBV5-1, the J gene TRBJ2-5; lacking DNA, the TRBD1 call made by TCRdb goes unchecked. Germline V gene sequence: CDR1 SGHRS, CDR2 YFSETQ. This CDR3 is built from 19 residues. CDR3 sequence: CASSFGTVPALFAQETQYF.

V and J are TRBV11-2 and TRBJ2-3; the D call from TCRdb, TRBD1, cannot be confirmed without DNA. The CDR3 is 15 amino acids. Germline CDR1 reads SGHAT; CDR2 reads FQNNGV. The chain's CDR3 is CASSSAGGNTDTQYF.